The source of this TCR beta chain is a study of response to subunit inactivated influenza vaccine. Study-level results: Each seasonal influenza vaccination, the authors suggested, recruits few new T cells.

TCRdb recomputed calls from the RT-PCR reads with MiXCR, one row per CDR3 protein. The sample shows about 530,000 distinct CDR3 sequences, 10% to 15% of them seen only once. For this clonotype: What it recognizes is unknown.

The sequence was collected from a man over 45 who received an inactivated influenza vaccine. Sequences were derived from PBMCs from blood, sampled on the day of vaccination.

The CDR3 DNA is TGTGCCAGCAGCTTAGGGCGAGCGGGGGGGTACCAAGAGACCCAGTACTTC. It codes for CASSLGRAGGYQETQYF. The chain is built from TRBV7-8 and TRBJ2-5, with 10 bases aligning to TRBD2. The germline V gene encodes CDR1 SGHVS and CDR2 FQNEAQ. V dropped 1 base and J dropped 0; count of bases not matched to a gene: 5. The CDR3 runs to 17 residues. The complete variable domain, with remaining parts taken from reference TRBV7-8 and TRBJ2-5, reads GAGVSQSPRYKVAKRGQDVALRCDPISGHVSLFWYQQALGQGPEFLTYFQNEAQLDKSGLPSDRFFAERPEGSVSTLKIQRTQQEDSAVYLCASSLGRAGGYQETQYFGPGTRLLVL.